This TCR beta chain was captured by sequencing in a study of regulatory T cells in long-lasting Graves disease listed by TCRdb under 2021. A note on the overall study: Antithyroid drugs had been taken for less than 3 months by newly diagnosed Graves' disease patients. Persistent Graves' disease patients were compared with newly diagnosed Graves' disease patients by peripheral blood TCR sequencing and RNA sequencing. The study took place in China and was registered as a clinical trial. A total of around 35 samples underwent TCR sequencing: some 13 from persistent and roughly 20 from newly diagnosed Graves' disease patients. Paper-wide results and their limitations: Because the primary lesion, thyroid tissue, could not be accessed, the study looked at peripheral blood alone. Persistent patients shared more public clonotypes among themselves (over 2,500) than newly diagnosed patients did (about 970). Preferential use of TRBV28, TRBJ1-2 and TRBJ2-5 was observed in persistent disease, whereas TRBV20-1 and TRBJ2-1 were favored in newly diagnosed disease. Persistent Graves' disease patients showed lower TCR Shannon entropy and fewer highly expanded clones than newly diagnosed patients, suggesting clonal expansion. The authors noted that the small sample size was a limitation that may lower accuracy. Only the TCR beta chain was sequenced and analyzed.

Reading the label with the study, this specimen's time point is: newly diagnosed GD, antithyroid drugs for less than 3 months. RNA was extracted from PBMCs in TRIzol for both TCR sequencing and RNA sequencing. Graves' disease was diagnosed according to American Thyroid Association guidelines. Patients were recruited from an endocrinology department in Xi'an, China. Each patient gave 7 to 9.5 milliliters of peripheral blood, collected in an EDTA anticoagulant tube. Ficoll Paque Plus density gradient separation was used to isolate PBMCs, and no further T cell sorting was done. RNA quality was checked with an Agilent 2100 Bioanalyzer and agarose gel, and concentration with a NanoDrop 2000. This clonotype was seen more than once but under ten times. The antigen it binds to is not known. Base qualities are missing; no much larger clone stands one base away. The library was made by multiplex PCR. The run used an Illumina HiSeq 4000. iRepertoire HTBI primers and Arm-PCR amplification of CDR3 regions were used to construct TCR beta libraries. PCR products were gel purified before sequencing. As for how the authors treated the data: A total of 62 TRBV and some 15 TRBJ segments were identified across samples and were used for gene usage analysis of CDR3 amino acid clonotypes. COPE and FqMerger were used to merge filtered high-quality paired reads into contigs. BLAST was used to align contigs to the IMGT TRBV, TRBD and TRBJ reference genes, and CDR3 was defined following IMGT. Clonotypes above 0.1% frequency were classified as highly expanded clones. Shannon entropy was used to measure repertoire diversity, and the Gini coefficient was used to measure V-J evenness. Public clonotypes were defined as clonotypes shared by more than one individual. Through fastp at Q25 and MiXCR, TCRdb rebuilt clones from the public reads, retaining in-frame beta chains. Entries are consolidated by CDR3 protein sequence, retaining the most common genes and DNA. The V and J calls here are based on TCRdb, not the publication. The sample table contains roughly 400,000 distinct CDR3 sequences; only one count was recorded for 16% of them. The ten top clones hold about 23% of the sample.

CDR1 and CDR2 are read off the germline V gene as MNHEY and SVGAGI. The trim is 2 bases for V and 5 bases for J, with a gap of 9 bases between the germline ends. The CDR3 contains 13 residues, cysteine and phenylalanine counted. CDR3 DNA only is kept here, 39 bases in frame from base 1. This sample also belongs to another study, concerning T cells in Graves' hyperthyroidism and ophthalmopathy. Drawing on the second study: Stable Graves' hyperthyroidism was defined as the absence of progression to ophthalmopathy over 18 months of follow-up. Hyperthyroidism patients were newly diagnosed, with disease duration under 2 months, and aged 18 to 65 years. Patients with uncontrolled infections, other autoimmune diseases, pregnancy or lactation were excluded. Diagnoses were established on the basis of clinical symptoms, serum thyroxine and TRAb, thyroid ultrasound, and orbital computed tomography. The TCR CDR3 was subjected to a first round of RT-PCR using the HTBI primer set and the Qiagen OneStep RT-PCR kit. Most expanded thyroid clonotypes (frequency above 0.001) were also detected in blood, a finding suggesting that blood repertoires may reflect thyroid immune responses. A 13 V-J signature model separated ophthalmopathy from stable hyperthyroidism, with approximately 86% sensitivity and roughly 82% specificity in cross-validation and 80%/75% in testing. In validation, the model predicted progression to ophthalmopathy a median of 6.5 months before onset, with 70% to 71% sensitivity and roughly 77% specificity. A discovery cohort of roughly 100 patients, approximately 45 with Graves' ophthalmopathy and roughly 59 with stable Graves' hyperthyroidism, was used to find distinguishing TCR V-J signatures. Prospective prediction of ophthalmopathy was tested in an independent validation cohort consisting of fewer than 20 hyperthyroidism patients and around 16 patients who later progressed to ophthalmopathy. For training and testing, the roughly 93 patients in the discovery cohort were randomly divided in a 7:3 ratio. In addition, the study compared T-cell repertoires in thyroid tissue and in blood from about 6 Graves' hyperthyroidism patients. After blood sampling, hyperthyroidism patients were treated with methimazole at a starting dose of 30 mg daily, and ophthalmopathy patients were treated with high-dose intravenous methylprednisolone. The libraries were constructed in a second round of multiplex PCR and then size-selected and purified. The libraries were sequenced on an Illumina HiSeq2000 using paired-end 100 bp reads. SOAPnuke was used to process the raw data, with reads discarded if the reads contained adapters or uncalled bases, had a mean Phred below 15, or lacked an exact constant-primer or identifier match. High-quality paired reads were merged using COPE v1.2.5, and each unique nucleotide sequence was defined as a clonotype. MiTCR v1.1 was used to align clonotypes to the IMGT TRBV, TRBD and TRBJ reference segments. The analysis was restricted to V-J combinations with a frequency above 0.0001, which together covered 99% to 99.2% of the repertoires. The TCS score was defined as F50 (clonal expansion) divided by E x V (chaos), with BLOSUM62-based TCRdist calculated between CDR3 peptides within each V-J. Welch's t-statistics and random forest reduced several hundred V-J features to roughly 13, which were used in a naive Bayes classifier (R e1071). Sample size was not statistically predetermined, and blinding of investigators to group allocation was not performed. According to the paper, TCR Vbeta CDR3 sequencing was carried out on 135 peripheral blood samples, which came from fewer than 50 ophthalmopathy, 75 or so hyperthyroidism and roughly 17 progressor patients.

This chain is built from TRBV6-5 and TRBJ2-5; too little of a D gene remains to name it. The sequence was obtained from a woman aged 18-35 years with Graves disease. Donor details come from another sample of the same person, matched by shared clones. The input for sequencing was peripheral blood mononuclear cells (PBMCs), taken at new diagnosis, from a patient treated with antithyroid drugs. CDR3 reads: CASSYSLGETQYF. The nucleotides are TGTGCCAGCAGTTACAGTCTCGGGGAGACCCAGTACTTC.